This T cell receptor beta chain derives from a study of OX40 agonist ivuxolimab in advanced cancers. The study's findings and limits: Partial responders receiving 0.1-3.0 mg/kg showed among the lowest clonal expansion. Fewer expanded clones were found on average in CD4+ than in CD8+ T cells. Some nonresponders likewise displayed low normalized T-cell clonal expansion.

Only in-frame clones appear in the TCRdb table, and some are missing; sequencing was by immunoSEQ multiplex PCR. The sample lists tens of thousands of clones; around 74% were seen once. CDR3 length: 13 residues. Per the germline V gene, CDR1 is ENHRY and CDR2 is SYGVKD. V lost 3 bases, J lost 2 bases, and 8 bases lay in between. With regard to this clone: Its specificity is not known.

The sequencing here drew on CD4+ or CD8+ T cells sorted from blood, taken in a trial of the OX40 agonist ivuxolimab. The sequence derives from an adult with an advanced solid tumor such as melanoma, head and neck, liver or kidney cancer. The V call is TRBV10-3, the J call TRBJ2-7; no firm D call. CDR3 sequence reads: CAISDTGPYEQYF. The CDR3 DNA is TGTGCCATCAGTGACACGGGTCCCTACGAGCAGTACTTC.